The clone carrying this T cell receptor (beta chain) has ten or more counts. This CDR3 comprises 15 residues. V lost 6 bases, J lost 2 bases, and 8 bases stayed unmatched. CDR1 MNHNS and CDR2 SASEGT come from the germline V gene. This specimen comes from a study of molecular identifiers for immune sequencing clone quantification. TCRdb re-analysed the PCR reads in MiXCR, keeping a single row per CDR3 protein. Found here are a few hundred thousand distinct CDR3 sequences, under 30% of them singletons; the top ten hold under 0.8%. The clonotype originates from a human donor in good health. Some libraries in this study had Jurkat cell RNA spiked in. The chain links TRBV6-1 to TRBJ2-3, with 7 nucleotides matching TRBD1. Sample: naive CD8+ T cells from blood, with Jurkat cell RNA spiked in. Subset here: FACS-sorted CD8+CD4-CCR7+CD45RA+ naive T cells. CDR3 bases: TGTGCCAGCAGGCGAAGGACAGGAACCACAGATACGCAGTATTTT. Protein product: CASRRRTGTTDTQYF.